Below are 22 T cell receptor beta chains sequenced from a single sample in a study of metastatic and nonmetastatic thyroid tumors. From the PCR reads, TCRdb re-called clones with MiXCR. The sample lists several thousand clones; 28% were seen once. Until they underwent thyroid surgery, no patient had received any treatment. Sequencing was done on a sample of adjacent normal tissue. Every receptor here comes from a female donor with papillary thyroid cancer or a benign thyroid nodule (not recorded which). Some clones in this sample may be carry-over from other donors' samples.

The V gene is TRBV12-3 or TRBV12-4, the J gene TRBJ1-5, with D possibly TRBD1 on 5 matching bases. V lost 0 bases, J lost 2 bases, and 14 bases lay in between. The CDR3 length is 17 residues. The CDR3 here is CASSLARGGLGNQPQHF. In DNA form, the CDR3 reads TGTGCCAGCAGTTTAGCGCGTGGGGGATTGGGCAATCAGCCCCAGCATTTT.

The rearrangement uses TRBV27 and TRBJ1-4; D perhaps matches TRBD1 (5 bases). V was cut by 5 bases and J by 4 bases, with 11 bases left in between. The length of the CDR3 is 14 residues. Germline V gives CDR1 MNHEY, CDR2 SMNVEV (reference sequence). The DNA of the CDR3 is TGTGCCAGCAGTCCGCAGGGTTATAATGAAAAACTGTTTTTT. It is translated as CASSPQGYNEKLFF.

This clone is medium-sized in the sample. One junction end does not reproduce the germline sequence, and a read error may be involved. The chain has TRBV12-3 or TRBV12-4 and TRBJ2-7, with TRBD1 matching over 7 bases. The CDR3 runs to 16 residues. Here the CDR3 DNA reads TGTGCCAGCACCTCGACCACAGGGGACCCAACCTACGGGCAGTACTTC. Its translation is CASTSTTGDPTYGQYF.

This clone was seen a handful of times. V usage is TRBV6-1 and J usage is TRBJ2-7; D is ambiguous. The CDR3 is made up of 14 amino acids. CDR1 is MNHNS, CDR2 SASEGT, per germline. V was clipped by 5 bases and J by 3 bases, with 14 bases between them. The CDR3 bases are TGTGCCAGCAGTCCTCTTAGTCCCCTCTACGAGCAGTACTTC. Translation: CASSPLSPLYEQYF.

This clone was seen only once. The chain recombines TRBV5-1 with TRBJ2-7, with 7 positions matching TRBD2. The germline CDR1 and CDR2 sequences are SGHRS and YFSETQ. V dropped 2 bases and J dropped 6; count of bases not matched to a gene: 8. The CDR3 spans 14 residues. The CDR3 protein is CASSFSGGSLEQYF. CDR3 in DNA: TGCGCCAGCAGCTTCTCGGGAGGATCTCTCGAGCAGTACTTC. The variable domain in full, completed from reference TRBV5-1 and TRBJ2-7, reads KAGVTQTPRYLIKTRGQQVTLSCSPISGHRSVSWYQQTPGQGLQFLFEYFSETQRNKGNFPGRFSGRQFSNSRSEMNVSTLELGDSALYLCASSFSGGSLEQYFGPGTRLTVT.

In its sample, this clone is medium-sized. DNA for the CDR3: TGTGCCAGCAGTCGGGGACCTGAGGACGAAAAACTGTTTTTT. This encodes CASSRGPEDEKLFF. The chain uses TRBV12-3 or TRBV12-4 and TRBJ1-4, with D perhaps TRBD1 (5 bases). The CDR3 has 14 amino acids. Trimming cost V 5 bases and J 8 bases, with 15 bases left between them.

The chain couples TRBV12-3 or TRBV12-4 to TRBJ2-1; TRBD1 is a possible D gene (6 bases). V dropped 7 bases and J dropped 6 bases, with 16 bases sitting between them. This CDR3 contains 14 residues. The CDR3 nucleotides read TGTGCCAGCACAACTGTGGGGGCGAGCAATGAGCAGTTCTTC. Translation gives CASTTVGASNEQFF.

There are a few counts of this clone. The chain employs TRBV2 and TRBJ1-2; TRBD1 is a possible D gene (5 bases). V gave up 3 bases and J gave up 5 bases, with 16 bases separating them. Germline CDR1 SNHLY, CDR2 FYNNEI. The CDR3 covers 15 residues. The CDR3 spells CASSDSQGRPYGYTF. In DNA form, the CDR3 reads TGTGCCAGCAGTGATTCTCAGGGTCGACCTTATGGCTACACCTTC.

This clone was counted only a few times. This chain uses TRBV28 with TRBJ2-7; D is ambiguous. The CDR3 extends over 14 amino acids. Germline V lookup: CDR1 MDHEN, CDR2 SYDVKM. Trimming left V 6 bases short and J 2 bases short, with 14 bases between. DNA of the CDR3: TGTGCCAGCAGCCGGGCGTGTCATCCCTACGAGCAGTACTTC. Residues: CASSRACHPYEQYF.

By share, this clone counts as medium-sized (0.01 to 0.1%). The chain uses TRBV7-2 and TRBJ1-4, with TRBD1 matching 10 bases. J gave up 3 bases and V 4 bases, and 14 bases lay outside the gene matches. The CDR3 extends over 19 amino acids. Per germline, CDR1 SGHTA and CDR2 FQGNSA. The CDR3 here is CASSSTTGGYFVANEKLFF. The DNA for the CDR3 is TGTGCCAGCAGCTCGACGACAGGGGGCTATTTTGTGGCTAATGAAAAACTGTTTTTT.

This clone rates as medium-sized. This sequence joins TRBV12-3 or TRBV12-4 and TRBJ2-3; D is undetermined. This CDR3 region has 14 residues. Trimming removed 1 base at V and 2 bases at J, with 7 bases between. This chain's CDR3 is CASSLVAVTDTQYF. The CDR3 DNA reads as TGTGCCAGCAGTTTAGTGGCGGTCACAGATACGCAGTATTTT.

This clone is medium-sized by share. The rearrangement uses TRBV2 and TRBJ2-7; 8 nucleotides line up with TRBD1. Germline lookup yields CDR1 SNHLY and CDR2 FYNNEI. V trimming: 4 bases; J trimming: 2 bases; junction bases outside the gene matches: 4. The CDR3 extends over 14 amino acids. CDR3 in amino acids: CASSVLQGAYEQYF. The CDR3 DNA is TGTGCCAGCAGTGTTTTACAGGGGGCCTACGAGCAGTACTTC.

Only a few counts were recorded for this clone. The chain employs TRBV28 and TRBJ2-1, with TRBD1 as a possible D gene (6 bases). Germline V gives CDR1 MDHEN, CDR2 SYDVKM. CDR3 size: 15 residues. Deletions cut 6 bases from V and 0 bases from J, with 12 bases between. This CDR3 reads CASRQGASSYNEQFF. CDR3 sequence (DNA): TGTGCCAGCAGACAGGGAGCTAGCTCCTACAATGAGCAGTTCTTC.

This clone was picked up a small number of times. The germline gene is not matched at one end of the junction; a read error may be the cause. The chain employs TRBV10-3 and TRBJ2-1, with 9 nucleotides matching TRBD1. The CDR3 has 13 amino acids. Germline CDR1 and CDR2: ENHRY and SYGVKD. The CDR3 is CSIWDRDYNEHFF. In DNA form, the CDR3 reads TGTTCCATCTGGGACAGGGACTACAATGAGCATTTCTTC.

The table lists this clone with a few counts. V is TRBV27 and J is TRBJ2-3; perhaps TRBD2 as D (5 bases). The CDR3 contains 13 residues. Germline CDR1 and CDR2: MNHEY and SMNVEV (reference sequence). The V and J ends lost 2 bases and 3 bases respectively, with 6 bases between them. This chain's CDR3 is CASSLPGTDTQYF. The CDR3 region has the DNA TGTGCCAGCAGTTTACCGGGGACAGATACGCAGTATTTT.

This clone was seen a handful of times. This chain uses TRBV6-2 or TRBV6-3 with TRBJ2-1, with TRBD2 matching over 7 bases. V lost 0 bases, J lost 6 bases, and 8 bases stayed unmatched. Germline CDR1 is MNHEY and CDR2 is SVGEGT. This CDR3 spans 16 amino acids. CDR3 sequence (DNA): TGTGCCAGCAGTTACTCACGGACTAGTGACTCCAATGAGCAGTTCTTC. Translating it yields CASSYSRTSDSNEQFF.

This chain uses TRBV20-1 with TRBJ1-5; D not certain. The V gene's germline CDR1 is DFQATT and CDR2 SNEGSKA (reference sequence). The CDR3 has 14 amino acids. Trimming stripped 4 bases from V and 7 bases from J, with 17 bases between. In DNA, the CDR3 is TGCAGTGCTATCGAACACAAAAAGAGACAGCCCCAGCATTTT. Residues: CSAIEHKKRQPQHF.

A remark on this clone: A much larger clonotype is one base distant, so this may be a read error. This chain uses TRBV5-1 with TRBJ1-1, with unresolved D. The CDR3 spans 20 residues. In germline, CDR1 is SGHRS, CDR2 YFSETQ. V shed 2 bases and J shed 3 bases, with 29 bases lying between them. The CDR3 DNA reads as TGCGCCAGCAGCTTATTTCCCGTGGGGAAGGCGGGCGGTGTCGACACTGAAGCTTTCTTT. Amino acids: CASSLFPVGKAGGVDTEAFF.

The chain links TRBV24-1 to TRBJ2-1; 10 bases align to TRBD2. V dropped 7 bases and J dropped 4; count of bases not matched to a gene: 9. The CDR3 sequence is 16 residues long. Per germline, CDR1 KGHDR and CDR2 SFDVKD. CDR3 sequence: CATRLAGIKLYNEQFF. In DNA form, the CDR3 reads TGTGCCACCAGACTAGCGGGGATTAAATTATACAATGAGCAGTTCTTC.

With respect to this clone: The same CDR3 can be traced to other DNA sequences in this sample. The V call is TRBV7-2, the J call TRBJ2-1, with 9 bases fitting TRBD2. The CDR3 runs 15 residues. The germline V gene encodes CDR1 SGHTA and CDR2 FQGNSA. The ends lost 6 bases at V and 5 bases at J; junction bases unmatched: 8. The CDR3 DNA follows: TGTGCCAGCAGGTCAGCGGGAGGTCCGGACAATGAGCAGTTCTTC. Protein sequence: CASRSAGGPDNEQFF.

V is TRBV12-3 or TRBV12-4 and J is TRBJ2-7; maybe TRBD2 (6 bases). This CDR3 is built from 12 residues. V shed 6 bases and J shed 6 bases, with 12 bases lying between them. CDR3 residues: CASRAEGGEQYV. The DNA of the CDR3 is TGTGCCAGCAGGGCGGAGGGTGGCGAGCAGTACGTC.

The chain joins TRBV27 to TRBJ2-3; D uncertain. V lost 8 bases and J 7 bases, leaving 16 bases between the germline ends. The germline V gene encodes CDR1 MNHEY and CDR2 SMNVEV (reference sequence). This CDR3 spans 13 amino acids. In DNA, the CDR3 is TGTGCCAGCGGCTCAGTTCAGAGATATACGCAGTATTTT. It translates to CASGSVQRYTQYF.